What follows describes a single TCR beta chain. Its specificity is unknown. This sample was taken from a study of blood T cells in healthy people across ages. Findings of the study overall: Diversity of TCR beta per million T cells declined in a roughly linear way with age. Both naive CD4+ cell counts and diversity were greater in long-lived donors than in aged donors.

Germline CDR1 and CDR2: SEHNR and FQNEAQ (reference sequence). V lost 3 bases and J lost 0, with 9 bases in between. The CDR3 extends over 15 amino acids. The second PCR ran roughly 6 to 11 cycles with a sample-barcoded 5' primer and J-beta primers. Tagging of each cDNA molecule was performed by a template-switch adaptor with 12 random nucleotides. One entry per CDR3 protein, called by TCRdb with MiXCR from the 5' RACE reads. The repertoire holds fewer than 2,000,000 distinct CDR3 sequences, with about 35% as singletons. The clonotype was recovered from a woman aged 25 to 39 in good health. The rearrangement uses TRBV7-9 and TRBJ1-5; D unclear. Sequenced: blood. Written as DNA, the CDR3 is TGTGCCAGCAGCTTTGACAATCTTAGCAATCAGCCCCAGCATTTT. It specifies CASSFDNLSNQPQHF. The full variable domain, its missing parts supplied by reference TRBV7-9 and TRBJ1-5, is DTGVSQNPRHKITKRGQNVTFRCDPISEHNRLYWYRQTLGQGPEFLTYFQNEAQLEKSRLLSDRFSAERPKGSFSTLEIQRTEQGDSAMYLCASSFDNLSNQPQHFGDGTRLSIL.